This T cell receptor beta chain was obtained from a study of cytomegalovirus exposure and HLA in healthy donors. Researchers ran the PCR with 60 Vbeta and 13 Jbeta primers. The data were produced by immunoSEQ multiplex PCR, yet TCRdb's version contains in-frame clones alone and is incomplete. The table has more than 65,000 clones, 70% to 75% seen once. With 3 bases clipped from V and 2 bases from J, the junction kept 8 bases outside the gene matches. This CDR3 has 17 amino acids. Germline CDR1 reads SGHNT; CDR2 reads YENEEA. The study, taken as a whole, reports: Associated with cytomegalovirus, according to the listing, were some 180 TCR beta chains. Reportedly, HLA-A and HLA-B alleles of most subjects were accurately predicted from TCR beta. In a later analysis, specific HLA alleles were associated with about 18,000 TCR beta sequences at a 0.05 false discovery rate.

Nominally healthy donors were sampled, though unrecorded immune exposures were likely. To note about this clone: No antigen is known for it.

The J gene is TRBJ2-7, the V gene TRBV11-3, with 12 bases aligning to TRBD2. The clonotype originates from a woman in her fifties or sixties in good health and CMV-seropositive. The sample was PBMCs. The CDR3 loop reads CASSFYGTSGPAYEQYF. CDR3 sequence (DNA): TGTGCCAGCAGCTTCTACGGGACTAGCGGGCCTGCCTACGAGCAGTACTTC.